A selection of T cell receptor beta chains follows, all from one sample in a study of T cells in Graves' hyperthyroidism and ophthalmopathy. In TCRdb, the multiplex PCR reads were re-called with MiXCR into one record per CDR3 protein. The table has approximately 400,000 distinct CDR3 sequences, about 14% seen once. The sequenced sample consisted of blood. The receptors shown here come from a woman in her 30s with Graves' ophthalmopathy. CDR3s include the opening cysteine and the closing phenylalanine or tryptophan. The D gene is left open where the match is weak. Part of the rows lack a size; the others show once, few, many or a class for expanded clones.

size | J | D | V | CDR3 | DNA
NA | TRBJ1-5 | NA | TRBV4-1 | CASSQDLWSQPQHF | TGCGCCAGCAGCCAAGATCTATGGAGCCAGCCCCAGCATTTT
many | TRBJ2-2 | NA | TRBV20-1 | CSARKGGASGNTGELFF | TGCAGTGCTAGGAAGGGGGGGGCTAGCGGAAACACCGGGGAGCTGTTTTTT
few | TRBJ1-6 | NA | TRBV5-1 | CASSLAGDTGGSPLHF | TGCGCCAGCAGCTTGGCCGGGGACACCGGGGGATCACCCCTCCACTTT
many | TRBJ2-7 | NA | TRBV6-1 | CATTDPGVPSYEQYF | TGTGCCACCACCGACCCGGGGGTCCCGAGCTACGAGCAGTACTTC
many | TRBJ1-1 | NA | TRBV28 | CASSFVEGGVLSWSNTEAFF | TGTGCCAGCAGTTTTGTAGAGGGGGGGGTACTTTCTTGGTCGAACACTGAAGCTTTCTTT
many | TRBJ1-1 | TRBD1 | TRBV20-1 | CSARDLRQGYTEAFF | TGCAGTGCTAGAGATCTACGACAGGGGTACACTGAAGCTTTCTTT
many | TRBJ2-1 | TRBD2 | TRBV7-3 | CASSLDSGGGYNEQFF | TGTGCCAGCAGCTTGGATAGCGGGGGGGGCTACAATGAGCAGTTCTTC
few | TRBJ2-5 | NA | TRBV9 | CASSAAPGIGETQYF | TGTGCCAGCAGCGCCGCCCCAGGGATTGGAGAGACCCAGTACTTC
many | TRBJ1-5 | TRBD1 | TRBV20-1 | CIAIRTGASQPQHF | TGCATTGCTATTAGAACAGGGGCAAGTCAGCCCCAGCATTTT
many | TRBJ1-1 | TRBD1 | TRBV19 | CASRPGGVSRNTEAFF | TGTGCCAGTAGGCCAGGGGGCGTCTCTAGGAACACTGAAGCTTTCTTT
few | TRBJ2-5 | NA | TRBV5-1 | CASSTGDYQETQYF | TGCGCCAGCAGCACGGGAGATTACCAAGAGACCCAGTACTTC
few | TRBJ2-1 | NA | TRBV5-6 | CASSLDQVNEQFF | TGTGCCAGCAGCTTGGATCAGGTAAATGAGCAGTTCTTC
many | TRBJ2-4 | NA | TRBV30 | CAWSQGRVKNIQYF | TGTGCCTGGTCCCAGGGTCGGGTCAAAAACATTCAGTACTTC
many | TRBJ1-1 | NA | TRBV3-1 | CASSQVEGDEAFF | TGTGCCAGCAGCCAAGTGGAGGGAGATGAAGCTTTCTTT
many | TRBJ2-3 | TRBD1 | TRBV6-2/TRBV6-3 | CASRRTGLTDTQYF | TGTGCCAGCAGGCGGACAGGTCTCACAGATACGCAGTATTTT
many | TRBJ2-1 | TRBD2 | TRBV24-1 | CATSDWTSGAINEQFF | TGTGCCACCAGTGACTGGACTAGCGGGGCGATCAATGAGCAGTTCTTC
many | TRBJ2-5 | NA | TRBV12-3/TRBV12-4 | CASSFEGGSKTQYF | TGTGCCAGCAGTTTTGAAGGGGGTTCGAAGACCCAGTACTTC
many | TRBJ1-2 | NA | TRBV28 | CASSLFRPATYGYTF | TGTGCCAGCAGCTTATTTCGGCCAGCGACTTATGGCTACACCTTC